Listed below are T cell receptor beta chains from one sample, sequenced in a study of memory CD4+ T cells and cytomegalovirus serostatus. TCRdb's copy holds only in-frame clones and misses some; the assay was immunoSEQ multiplex PCR. The sample holds about 50,000 clones, around four fifths seen once. Sequencing used memory CD4+ T cells from blood. Source of these receptors: an adult in good health and CMV-seronegative. Both conserved end residues are part of each CDR3. D genes are given only for firm matches. Size values are once, few and many counts, or a class for expanded clones, and some rows have none.

v_gene	d_gene	abundance	j_gene	CDR3aa	CDR3nt
TRBV5-4	NA	NA	TRBJ2-1	CASSLNPHNEQFF	TGTGCCAGCAGCTTGAACCCACACAATGAGCAGTTCTTC
TRBV6-1	TRBD1	NA	TRBJ1-4	CASSEVGQYSNEKLFF	TGTGCCAGCAGTGAAGTGGGACAGTACTCTAATGAAAAACTGTTTTTT
TRBV6-1	NA	few	TRBJ2-2	CASSEMRRKDTGELFF	TGTGCCAGCAGTGAAATGAGGAGGAAGGACACCGGGGAGCTGTTTTTT
TRBV19	NA	medium-sized	TRBJ2-7	CASSRAQDYEQYF	TGTGCCAGTAGTAGGGCTCAGGACTACGAGCAGTACTTC
TRBV9	TRBD1	NA	TRBJ2-3	CASSVERDRATDTQYF	TGTGCCAGCAGCGTAGAGAGAGACAGGGCGACAGATACGCAGTATTTT
TRBV15	TRBD1	few	TRBJ2-3	CATSKDFRGSGTDTQYF	TGTGCCACCAGCAAGGATTTCAGGGGGAGCGGCACAGATACGCAGTATTTT
TRBV7-3	NA	NA	TRBJ1-2	CASSSSGGRGYTF	TGTGCCAGCAGCTCCTCCGGGGGCCGTGGCTACACCTTC
TRBV5-8	TRBD1	NA	TRBJ2-3	CASSIRTGLTDTQYF	TGTGCCAGCAGCATACGGACAGGGCTCACAGATACGCAGTATTTT
TRBV5-4	NA	once	TRBJ1-1	CASSRGVMNTEAFF	TGTGCCAGCAGCCGGGGGGTCATGAACACTGAAGCTTTCTTT
TRBV19	TRBD1	NA	TRBJ1-1	CASSKPGGYTEAFF	TGTGCCAGTAGTAAACCAGGGGGGTACACTGAAGCTTTCTTT
TRBV27	TRBD1	NA	TRBJ1-5	CASRRTGGNQPQHF	TGTGCCAGCAGGCGGACAGGGGGAAATCAGCCCCAGCATTTT
TRBV14	NA	NA	TRBJ2-2	CASSQEGAKGRVAGELFF	TGTGCCAGCAGCCAAGAGGGCGCAAAGGGGCGGGTTGCCGGGGAGCTGTTTTTT
TRBV5-1	NA	few	TRBJ1-3	CASSLFADTSGNTIYF	TGCGCCAGCAGCTTGTTCGCAGATACCTCTGGAAACACCATATATTTT
TRBV30	NA	NA	TRBJ2-1	CAWSPVAHEQFF	TGTGCCTGGAGTCCAGTAGCACATGAGCAGTTCTTC
TRBV6-1	TRBD2	NA	TRBJ2-7	CASSEGLAAGHEQYF	TGTGCCAGCAGTGAGGGGCTAGCGGCGGGGCACGAGCAGTACTTC
TRBV27	TRBD1	few	TRBJ1-5	CASRGAPGQGSNQPQHF	TGTGCCAGCAGAGGGGCCCCGGGACAGGGGAGCAATCAGCCCCAGCATTTT
TRBV14	NA	NA	TRBJ1-2	CASSPRHGRLFYGYTF	TGTGCCAGCAGCCCCCGACACGGGCGGCTATTCTATGGCTACACCTTC
TRBV6-6	NA	NA	TRBJ2-3	CASSTGTDTQYF	TGTGCCAGCAGTACCGGGACAGATACGCAGTATTTT
TRBV7-3	TRBD1	NA	TRBJ2-7	CASSSVFRDSVAYEQYF	TGTGCCAGCAGCTCGGTGTTCCGGGACAGCGTAGCCTACGAGCAGTACTTC
TRBV7-2	TRBD1	NA	TRBJ1-4	CASSSQGGAEKLFF	TGTGCCAGCAGCTCACAGGGGGGGGCTGAAAAACTGTTTTTT
TRBV5-1	TRBD1	NA	TRBJ1-2	CASSLGQGDYGYTF	TGCGCCAGCAGCTTGGGACAGGGAGACTATGGCTACACCTTC
TRBV27	NA	NA	TRBJ2-1	CASSLSGGPYNEQFF	TGTGCCAGCAGTTTATCGGGGGGGCCCTACAATGAGCAGTTCTTC